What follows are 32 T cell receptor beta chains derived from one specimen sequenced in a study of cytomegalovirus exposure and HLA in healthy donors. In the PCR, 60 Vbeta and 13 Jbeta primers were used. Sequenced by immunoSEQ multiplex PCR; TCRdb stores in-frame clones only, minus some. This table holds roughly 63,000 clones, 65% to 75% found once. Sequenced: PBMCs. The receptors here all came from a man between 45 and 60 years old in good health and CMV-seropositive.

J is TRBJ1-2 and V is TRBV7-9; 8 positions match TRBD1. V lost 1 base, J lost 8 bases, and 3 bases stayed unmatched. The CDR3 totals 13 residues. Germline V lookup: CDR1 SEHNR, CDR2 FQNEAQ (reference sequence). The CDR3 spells CASSLDTGGGYTF. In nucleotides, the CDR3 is TGTGCCAGCAGCTTAGATACAGGGGGAGGCTACACCTTC.

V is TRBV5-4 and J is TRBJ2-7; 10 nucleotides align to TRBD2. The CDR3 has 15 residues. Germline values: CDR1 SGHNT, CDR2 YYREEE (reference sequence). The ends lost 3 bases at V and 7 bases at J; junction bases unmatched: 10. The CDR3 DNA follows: TGTGCCAGCAGCTCAATGGAGGGTAGCGGGAGGGAGCAGTACTTC. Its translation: CASSSMEGSGREQYF. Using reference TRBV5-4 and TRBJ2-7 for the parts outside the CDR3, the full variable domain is ETGVTQSPTHLIKTRGQQVTLRCSSQSGHNTVSWYQQALGQGPQFIFQYYREEENGRGNFPPRFSGLQFPNYSSELNVNALELDDSALYLCASSSMEGSGREQYFGPGTRLTVT.

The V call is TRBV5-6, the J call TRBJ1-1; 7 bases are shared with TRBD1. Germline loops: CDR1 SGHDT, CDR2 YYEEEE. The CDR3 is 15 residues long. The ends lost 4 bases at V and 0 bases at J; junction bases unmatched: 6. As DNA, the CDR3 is TGTGCCAGCAGCAGAGGGGGCAGGATGAACACTGAAGCTTTCTTT. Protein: CASSRGGRMNTEAFF. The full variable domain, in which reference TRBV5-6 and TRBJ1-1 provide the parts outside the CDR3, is DAGVTQSPTHLIKTRGQQVTLRCSPKSGHDTVSWYQQALGQGPQFIFQYYEEEERQRGNFPDRFSGHQFPNYSSELNVNALLLGDSALYLCASSRGGRMNTEAFFGQGTRLTVV.

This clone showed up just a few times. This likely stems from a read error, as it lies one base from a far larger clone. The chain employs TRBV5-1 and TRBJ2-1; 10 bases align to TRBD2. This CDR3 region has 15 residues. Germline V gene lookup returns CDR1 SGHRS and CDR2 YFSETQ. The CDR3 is CSSSSSGLAAYEQFF. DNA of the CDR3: TGCTCCAGCAGCTCCTCCGGACTAGCGGCCTATGAGCAGTTCTTC.

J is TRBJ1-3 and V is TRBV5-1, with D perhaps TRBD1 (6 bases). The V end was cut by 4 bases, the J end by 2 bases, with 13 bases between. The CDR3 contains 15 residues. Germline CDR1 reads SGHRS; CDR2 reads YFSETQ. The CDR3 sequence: CASSAATGTGNTIYF. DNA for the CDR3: TGCGCCAGCAGCGCCGCCACAGGGACTGGAAACACCATATATTTT.

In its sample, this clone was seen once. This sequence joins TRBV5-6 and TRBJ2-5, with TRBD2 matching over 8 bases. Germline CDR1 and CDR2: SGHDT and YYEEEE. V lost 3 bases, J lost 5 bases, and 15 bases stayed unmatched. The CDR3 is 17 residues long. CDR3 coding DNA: TGTGCCAGCAGCTCCTACCAACCTTTCGGGGGGGCGGAGACCCAGTACTTC. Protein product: CASSSYQPFGGAETQYF.

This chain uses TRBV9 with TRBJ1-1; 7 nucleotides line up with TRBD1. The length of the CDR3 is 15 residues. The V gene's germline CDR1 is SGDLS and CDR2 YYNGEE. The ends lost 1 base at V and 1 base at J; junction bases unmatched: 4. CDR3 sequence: CASSVSAGGNTEAFF. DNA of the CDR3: TGTGCCAGCAGCGTATCGGCAGGGGGGAACACTGAAGCTTTCTTT.

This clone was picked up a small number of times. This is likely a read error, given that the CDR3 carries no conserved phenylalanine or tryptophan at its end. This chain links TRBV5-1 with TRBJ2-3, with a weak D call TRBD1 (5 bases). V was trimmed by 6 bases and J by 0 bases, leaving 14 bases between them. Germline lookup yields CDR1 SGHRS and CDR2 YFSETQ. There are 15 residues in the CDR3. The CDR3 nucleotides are TGCGCCAGCAACGAACAGGCCACTAGCACAGATACGCAGTATGTT. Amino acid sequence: CASNEQATSTDTQYV.

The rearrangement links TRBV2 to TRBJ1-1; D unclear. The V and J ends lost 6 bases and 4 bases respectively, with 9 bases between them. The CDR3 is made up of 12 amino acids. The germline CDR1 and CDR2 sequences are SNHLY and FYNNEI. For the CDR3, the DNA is TGTGCCAGCAGGAGGGTGGGCACTGAAGCTTTCTTT. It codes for CASRRVGTEAFF.

The CDR3 region has the DNA TGTGCCTTTGGACAGGGACGGGACTACGAGCAGTACTTC. Translating gives CAFGQGRDYEQYF. V gene TRBV10-3 combines with J gene TRBJ2-7; 8 bases align to TRBD1. Germline CDR1 and CDR2: ENHRY and SYGVKD. The J segment lost 3 bases and the V segment lost 11 bases, leaving 9 bases of the junction unmatched. The CDR3 is 13 residues long.

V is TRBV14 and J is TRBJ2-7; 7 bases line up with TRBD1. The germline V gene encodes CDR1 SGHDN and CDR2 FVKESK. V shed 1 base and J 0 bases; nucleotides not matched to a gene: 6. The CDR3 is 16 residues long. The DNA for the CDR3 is TGTGCCAGCAGCCAAGCAAGGACAGGCCCCTCCTACGAGCAGTACTTC. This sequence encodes CASSQARTGPSYEQYF.

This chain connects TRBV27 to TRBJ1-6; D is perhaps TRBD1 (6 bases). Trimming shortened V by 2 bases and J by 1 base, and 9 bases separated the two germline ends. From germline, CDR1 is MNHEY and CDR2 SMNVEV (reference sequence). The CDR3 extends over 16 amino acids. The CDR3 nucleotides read TGTGCCAGCAGTTTAGGGCAGGGGTCCTATAATTCACCCCTCCACTTT. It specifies CASSLGQGSYNSPLHF.

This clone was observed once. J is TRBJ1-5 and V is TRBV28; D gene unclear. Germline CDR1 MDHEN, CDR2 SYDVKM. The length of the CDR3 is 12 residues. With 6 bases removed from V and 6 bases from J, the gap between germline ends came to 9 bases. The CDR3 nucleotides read TGTGCCAGCAGACCCTACGGTCAGCCCCAGCATTTT. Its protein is CASRPYGQPQHF.

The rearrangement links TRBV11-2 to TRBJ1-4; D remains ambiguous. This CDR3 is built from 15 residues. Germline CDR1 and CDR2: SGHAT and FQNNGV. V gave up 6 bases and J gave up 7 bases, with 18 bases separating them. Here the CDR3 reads CASSIGDAGGEKLFF. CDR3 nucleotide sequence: TGTGCCAGCAGTATTGGCGACGCGGGAGGTGAAAAACTGTTTTTT.

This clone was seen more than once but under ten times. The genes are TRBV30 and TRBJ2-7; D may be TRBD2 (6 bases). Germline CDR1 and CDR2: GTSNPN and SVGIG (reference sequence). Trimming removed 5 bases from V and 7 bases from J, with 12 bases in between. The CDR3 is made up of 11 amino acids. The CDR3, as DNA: TGTGCCTGGGGGGGAGGAGTAGAGCAGTACTTC. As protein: CAWGGGVEQYF.

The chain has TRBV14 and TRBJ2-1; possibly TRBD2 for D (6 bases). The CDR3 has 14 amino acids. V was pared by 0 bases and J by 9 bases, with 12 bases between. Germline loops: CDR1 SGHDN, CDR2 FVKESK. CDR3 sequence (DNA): TGTGCCAGCAGCCAAGATCTGGGGGGTAGTGAGCAGTTCTTC. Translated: CASSQDLGGSEQFF. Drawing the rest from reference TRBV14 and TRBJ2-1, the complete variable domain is EAGVTQFPSHSVIEKGQTVTLRCDPISGHDNLYWYRRVMGKEIKFLLHFVKESKQDESGMPNNRFLAERTGGTYSTLKVQPAELEDSGVYFCASSQDLGGSEQFFGPGTRLTVL.

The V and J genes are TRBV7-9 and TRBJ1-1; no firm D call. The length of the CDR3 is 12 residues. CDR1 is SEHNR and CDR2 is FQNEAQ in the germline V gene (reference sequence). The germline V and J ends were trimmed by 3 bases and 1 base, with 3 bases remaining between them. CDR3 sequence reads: CASSFGNTEAFF. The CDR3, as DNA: TGTGCCAGCAGCTTCGGGAACACTGAAGCTTTCTTT.

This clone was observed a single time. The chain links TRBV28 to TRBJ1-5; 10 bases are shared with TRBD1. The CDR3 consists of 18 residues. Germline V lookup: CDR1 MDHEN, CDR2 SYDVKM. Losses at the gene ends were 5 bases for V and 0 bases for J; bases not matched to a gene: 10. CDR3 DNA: TGTGCCAGCAGTGACTTTGGGACAGGGGTTTATAGCAATCAGCCCCAGCATTTT. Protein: CASSDFGTGVYSNQPQHF.

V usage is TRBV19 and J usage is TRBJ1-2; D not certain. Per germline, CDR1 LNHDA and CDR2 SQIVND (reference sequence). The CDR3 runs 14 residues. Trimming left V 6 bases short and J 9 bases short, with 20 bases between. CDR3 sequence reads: CASRPARRPSSYTF. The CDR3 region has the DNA TGTGCCAGTAGGCCTGCGCGGCGCCCGAGTAGCTACACCTTC.

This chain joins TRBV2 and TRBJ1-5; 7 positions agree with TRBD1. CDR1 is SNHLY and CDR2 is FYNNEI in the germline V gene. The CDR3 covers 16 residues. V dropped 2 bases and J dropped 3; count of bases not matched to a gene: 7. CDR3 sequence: CASSEMAGGANQPQHF. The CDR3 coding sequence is TGTGCCAGCAGTGAAATGGCAGGGGGAGCCAATCAGCCCCAGCATTTT.

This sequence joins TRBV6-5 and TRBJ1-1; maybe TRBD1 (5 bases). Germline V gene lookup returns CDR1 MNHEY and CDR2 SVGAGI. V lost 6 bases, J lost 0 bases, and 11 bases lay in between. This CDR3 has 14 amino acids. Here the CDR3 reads CASSRGVMNTEAFF. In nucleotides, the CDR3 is TGTGCCAGCAGCCGGGGGGTTATGAACACTGAAGCTTTCTTT.

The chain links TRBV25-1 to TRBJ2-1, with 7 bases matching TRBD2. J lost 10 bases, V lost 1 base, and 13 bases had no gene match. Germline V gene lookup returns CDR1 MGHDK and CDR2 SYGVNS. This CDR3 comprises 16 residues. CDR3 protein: CASSEFGGVLAGEQFF. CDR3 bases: TGTGCCAGCAGTGAATTTGGGGGGGTACTAGCCGGGGAGCAGTTCTTC.

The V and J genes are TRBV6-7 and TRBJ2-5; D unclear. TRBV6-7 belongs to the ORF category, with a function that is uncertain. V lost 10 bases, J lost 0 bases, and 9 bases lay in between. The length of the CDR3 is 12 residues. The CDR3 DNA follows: TGTGCCAAACCTAAAGACCAAGAGACCCAGTACTTC. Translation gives CAKPKDQETQYF.

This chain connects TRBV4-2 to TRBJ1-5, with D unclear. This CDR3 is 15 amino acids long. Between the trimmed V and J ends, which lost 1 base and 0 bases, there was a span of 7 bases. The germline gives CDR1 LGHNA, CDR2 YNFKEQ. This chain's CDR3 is CASSQGSYSNQPQHF. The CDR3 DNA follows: TGTGCCAGCAGCCAAGGGTCCTATAGCAATCAGCCCCAGCATTTT.

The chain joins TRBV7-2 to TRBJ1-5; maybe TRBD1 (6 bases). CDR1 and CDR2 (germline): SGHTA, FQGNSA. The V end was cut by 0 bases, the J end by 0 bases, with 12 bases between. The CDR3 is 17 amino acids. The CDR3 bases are TGTGCCAGCAGCTTAGCCAGGACAGTTGATAGCAATCAGCCCCAGCATTTT. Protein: CASSLARTVDSNQPQHF.

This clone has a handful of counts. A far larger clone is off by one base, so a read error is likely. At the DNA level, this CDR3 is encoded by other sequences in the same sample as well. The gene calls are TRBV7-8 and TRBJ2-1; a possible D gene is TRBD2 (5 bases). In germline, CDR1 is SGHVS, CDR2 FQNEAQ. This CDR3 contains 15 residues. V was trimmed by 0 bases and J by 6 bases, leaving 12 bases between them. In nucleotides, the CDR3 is TGTGCCAGCAGCTTAGCGAGAGGGCCTGGCAATGAGCAGTTCTTC. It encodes CASSLARGPGNEQFF.

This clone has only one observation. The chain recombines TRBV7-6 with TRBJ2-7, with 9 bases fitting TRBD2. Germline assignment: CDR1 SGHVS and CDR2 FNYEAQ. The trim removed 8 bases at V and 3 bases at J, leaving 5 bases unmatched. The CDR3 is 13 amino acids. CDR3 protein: CASGGREGYEQYF. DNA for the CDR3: TGTGCCAGCGGGGGGCGGGAGGGCTACGAGCAGTACTTC.

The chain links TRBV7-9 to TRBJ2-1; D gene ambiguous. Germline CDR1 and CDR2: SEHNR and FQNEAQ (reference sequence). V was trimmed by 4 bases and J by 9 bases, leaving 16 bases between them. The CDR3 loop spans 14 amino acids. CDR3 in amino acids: CASSSTTFATEQFF. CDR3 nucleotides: TGTGCCAGCAGCTCAACTACCTTTGCAACTGAGCAGTTCTTC. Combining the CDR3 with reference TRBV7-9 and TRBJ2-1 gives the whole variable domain DTGVSQNPRHKITKRGQNVTFRCDPISEHNRLYWYRQTLGQGPEFLTYFQNEAQLEKSRLLSDRFSAERPKGSFSTLEIQRTEQGDSAMYLCASSSTTFATEQFFGPGTRLTVL.

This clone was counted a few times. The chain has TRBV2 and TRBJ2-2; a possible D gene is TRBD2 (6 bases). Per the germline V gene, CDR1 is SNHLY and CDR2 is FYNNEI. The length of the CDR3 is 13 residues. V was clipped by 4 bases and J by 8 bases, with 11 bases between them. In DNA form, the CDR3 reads TGTGCCAGCAGTGGAGGGAGGTCGGGGGAGCTGTTTTTT. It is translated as CASSGGRSGELFF.

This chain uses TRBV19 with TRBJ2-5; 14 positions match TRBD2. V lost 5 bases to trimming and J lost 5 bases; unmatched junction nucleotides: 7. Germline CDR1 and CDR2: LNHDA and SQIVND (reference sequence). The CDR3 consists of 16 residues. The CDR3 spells CASSPPGLAGVETQYF. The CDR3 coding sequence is TGTGCCAGTAGTCCCCCGGGACTAGCGGGAGTCGAGACCCAGTACTTC. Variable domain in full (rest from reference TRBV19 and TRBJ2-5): DGGITQSPKYLFRKEGQNVTLSCEQNLNHDAMYWYRQDPGQGLRLIYYSQIVNDFQKGDIAEGYSVSREKKESFPLTVTSAQKNPTAFYLCASSPPGLAGVETQYFGPGTRLLVL.

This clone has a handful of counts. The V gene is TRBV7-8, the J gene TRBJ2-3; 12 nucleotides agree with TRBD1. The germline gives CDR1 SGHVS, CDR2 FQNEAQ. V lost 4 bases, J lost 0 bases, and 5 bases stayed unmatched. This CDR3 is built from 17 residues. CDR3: CASSSGQGAPSTDTQYF. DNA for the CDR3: TGTGCCAGCAGCTCGGGACAGGGGGCGCCTAGCACAGATACGCAGTATTTT. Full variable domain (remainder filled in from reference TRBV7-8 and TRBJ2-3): GAGVSQSPRYKVAKRGQDVALRCDPISGHVSLFWYQQALGQGPEFLTYFQNEAQLDKSGLPSDRFFAERPEGSVSTLKIQRTQQEDSAVYLCASSSGQGAPSTDTQYFGPGTRLTVL.

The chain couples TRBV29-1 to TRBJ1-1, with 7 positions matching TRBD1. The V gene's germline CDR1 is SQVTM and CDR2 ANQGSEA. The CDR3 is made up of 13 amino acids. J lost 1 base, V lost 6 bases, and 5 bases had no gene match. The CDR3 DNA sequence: TGCAGCGTAACAGGGGCGGAGAACACTGAAGCTTTCTTT. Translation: CSVTGAENTEAFF. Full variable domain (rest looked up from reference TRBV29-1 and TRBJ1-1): SAVISQKPSRDICQRGTSLTIQCQVDSQVTMMFWYRQQPGQSLTLIATANQGSEATYESGFVIDKFPISRPNLTFSTLTVSNMSPEDSSIYLCSVTGAENTEAFFGQGTRLTVV.